This T cell receptor beta chain was sequenced during a study of PD-L1 blockade in urothelial cancer. The study, taken as a whole, reports: Durable-benefit patients had greater expansion of tumor-associated blood clones at 3 weeks.

Synthetic analogs of TCR templates were spiked into every PCR. TCRdb keeps only in-frame clones here, not all; method: immunoSEQ multiplex PCR. This table holds tens of thousands of clones, around 89% found once. As to this clone: Its antigen is unknown.

Germline assignment: CDR1 SGDLS and CDR2 YYNGEE. The V end was cut by 3 bases, the J end by 3 bases, with 10 bases between. CDR3 length: 13 amino acids. The sample's time point: pretreatment peripheral blood. Locally advanced or metastatic urothelial carcinoma affected all patients. Patient sample counts ranged from 1 to 8, pretreatment and on-treatment. V and J are TRBV9 and TRBJ2-7, with D unclear. The sample in question was PBMCs, obtained around atezolizumab (anti-PD-L1) treatment. This sequence originates from a man in his 60s with urothelial cancer. CDR3 in amino acids: CASSGSGDYEQYF. The DNA of the CDR3 is TGTGCCAGCAGCGGGTCAGGCGACTACGAGCAGTACTTC.